These 8 T cell receptor beta chains originate from one sample sequenced in a study of blood T cell repertoires in COVID-19. TCRdb's copy holds only in-frame clones and misses some; the assay was immunoSEQ multiplex PCR. The table shows 200,000 to 250,000 clones, with roughly four fifths occurring only once. Input material: peripheral blood. The source of these receptors is a woman in her sixties or seventies with COVID-19, enrolled during active disease.

The chain has TRBV27 and TRBJ2-3; D ambiguous. The V end lost 5 bases, the J end lost 0 bases, and 9 bases lay between the germline ends. The length of the CDR3 is 14 residues. CDR1 is MNHEY, CDR2 SMNVEV, per germline (reference sequence). This chain's CDR3 is CASSTGYSTDTQYF. Written as DNA, the CDR3 is TGTGCCAGCAGTACCGGGTATAGCACAGATACGCAGTATTTT.

The V call is TRBV6-5, the J call TRBJ1-5, with unresolved D. Trimming removed 4 bases at V and 2 bases at J, with 12 bases between. This CDR3 has 15 amino acids. CDR1 MNHEY and CDR2 SVGAGI come from the germline V gene. CDR3 coding DNA: TGTGCCAGCAGTTTACTACGGGGTGGCAATCAGCCCCAGCATTTT. This encodes CASSLLRGGNQPQHF.

This clone was observed a handful of times. The chain links TRBV7-2 to TRBJ2-5, with TRBD2 matching 15 bases. V lost 5 bases, J lost 4 bases, and 11 bases stayed unmatched. The CDR3 totals 18 residues. Germline assignment: CDR1 SGHTA and CDR2 FQGNSA. For the CDR3, the DNA is TGTGCCAGCAGCCTTGGACTAGCGGGAGGGTTCCGTGGAGAGACCCAGTACTTC. Encoded protein: CASSLGLAGGFRGETQYF.

This sequence joins TRBV5-1 and TRBJ2-5, with 10 bases matching TRBD1. CDR1 is SGHRS and CDR2 is YFSETQ in the germline V gene. This CDR3 is built from 14 residues. V lost 5 bases, J lost 5 bases, and 6 bases stayed unmatched. The CDR3 region is CASSPGQGMETQYF. In nucleotides, the CDR3 is TGCGCCAGCAGTCCGGGACAGGGGATGGAGACCCAGTACTTC.

This clone appeared once. V is TRBV5-4 and J is TRBJ1-3; 8 bases line up with TRBD1. V lost 4 bases to trimming and J lost 1 base; unmatched junction nucleotides: 7. In germline, CDR1 is SGHNT, CDR2 YYREEE (reference sequence). The CDR3 consists of 16 residues. This CDR3 reads CASSSGQGGSGNTIYF. In DNA, the CDR3 is TGTGCCAGCAGCAGCGGACAGGGAGGTTCTGGAAACACCATATATTTT.

This chain uses TRBV7-9 with TRBJ1-5; 9 bases match TRBD1. The germline V gene has CDR1 SEHNR and CDR2 FQNEAQ (reference sequence). CDR3 size: 16 residues. J was trimmed by 4 bases and V by 4 bases; bases with no gene match: 8. CDR3 amino acids: CASSSLRDRDNQPQHF. For the CDR3, the DNA is TGTGCCAGCAGCTCCCTTCGGGACAGGGATAATCAGCCCCAGCATTTT. Together with reference TRBV7-9 and TRBJ1-5, the CDR3 gives the full variable domain: DTGVSQNPRHKITKRGQNVTFRCDPISEHNRLYWYRQTLGQGPEFLTYFQNEAQLEKSRLLSDRFSAERPKGSFSTLEIQRTEQGDSAMYLCASSSLRDRDNQPQHFGDGTRLSIL.

The gene calls are TRBV3-1 (or the pseudogene TRBV3-2) and TRBJ2-7, with a possible D match to TRBD1 (7 bases). Trimming shortened V by 0 bases and J by 2 bases, and 23 bases separated the two germline ends. The CDR3 has 19 residues. CDR1 and CDR2 (germline): LGHDT, YNNKEL (reference sequence). The CDR3 here is CASSQDSGGTALATYEQYF. DNA for the CDR3: TGTGCCAGCAGCCAAGACTCGGGCGGGACAGCTCTAGCTACCTACGAGCAGTACTTC.

The chain has TRBV14 and TRBJ2-1, with 8 positions matching TRBD2. The CDR3 length is 18 residues. Looked up from germline, CDR1 is SGHDN and CDR2 is FVKESK. After removal of 1 base from V and 4 bases from J, the junction contained 12 bases not matched to a gene. CDR3 DNA sequence: TGTGCCAGCAGCCAAGTAGTAGTAATAGCGGGAAATTACAATGAGCAGTTCTTC. This codes for CASSQVVVIAGNYNEQFF. The entire variable domain, with the rest obtained from reference TRBV14 and TRBJ2-1, is as follows: EAGVTQFPSHSVIEKGQTVTLRCDPISGHDNLYWYRRVMGKEIKFLLHFVKESKQDESGMPNNRFLAERTGGTYSTLKVQPAELEDSGVYFCASSQVVVIAGNYNEQFFGPGTRLTVL.